This T cell receptor beta chain was identified during a study of metastatic and nonmetastatic thyroid tumors. This clone is categorized as large. Its antigen is as yet unknown. Each patient went into thyroid surgery without having received any treatment. Findings and limits, study-wide: Patients with malignant thyroid tumors reportedly had significantly higher TCR beta diversity than those with benign nodules, in blood and tumor.

TCRdb redid the clone calls on the PCR reads using MiXCR. This table has about 5,900 clones, almost 35% appearing once. This CDR3 has 15 amino acids. Per germline, CDR1 MNHEY and CDR2 SMNVEV (reference sequence). Between the trimmed V and J ends, which lost 4 bases and 7 bases, there was a span of 17 bases. The receptor was derived from a male donor with papillary thyroid cancer or a benign thyroid nodule (not recorded which). Some clones in this sample may be carry-over from other donors' samples. Sequencing was performed on adjacent normal tissue. The chain uses TRBV27 and TRBJ2-1, with D possibly called TRBD1 or TRBD2 (5 bases each). The chain's CDR3 is CASSYTRMWGNEQFF. Written as DNA, the CDR3 is TGTGCCAGCAGTTACACTAGGATGTGGGGGAATGAGCAGTTCTTC.